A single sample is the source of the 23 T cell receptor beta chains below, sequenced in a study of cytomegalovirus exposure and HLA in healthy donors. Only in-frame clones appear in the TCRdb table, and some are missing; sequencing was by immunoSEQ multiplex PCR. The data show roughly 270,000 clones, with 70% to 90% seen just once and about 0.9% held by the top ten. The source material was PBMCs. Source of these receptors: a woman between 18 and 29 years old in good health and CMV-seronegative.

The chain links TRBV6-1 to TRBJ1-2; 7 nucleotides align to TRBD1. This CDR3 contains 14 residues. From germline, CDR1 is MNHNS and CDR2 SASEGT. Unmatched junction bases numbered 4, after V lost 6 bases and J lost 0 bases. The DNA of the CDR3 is TGTGCCAGCAGCTACGGACAGGCTAACTATGGCTACACCTTC. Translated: CASSYGQANYGYTF.

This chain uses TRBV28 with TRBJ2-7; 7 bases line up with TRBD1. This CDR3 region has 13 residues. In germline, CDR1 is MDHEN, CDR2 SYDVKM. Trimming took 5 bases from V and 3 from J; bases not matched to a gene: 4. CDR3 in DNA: TGTGCCAGCAGTATATACAGGGGCTACGAGCAGTACTTC. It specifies CASSIYRGYEQYF. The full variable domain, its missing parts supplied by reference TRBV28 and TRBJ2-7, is DVKVTQSSRYLVKRTGEKVFLECVQDMDHENMFWYRQDPGLGLRLIYFSYDVKMKEKGDIPEGYSVSREKKERFSLILESASTNQTSMYLCASSIYRGYEQYFGPGTRLTVT.

CDR3 sequence (DNA): TGTGCCAGCTCACTCCGGCGGGGGGAGGCCGACAATGAGCAGTTCTTC. Translating gives CASSLRRGEADNEQFF. This chain joins TRBV18 and TRBJ2-1, with 8 positions matching TRBD2. CDR3 length equals 16 residues. From germline, CDR1 is KGHSH and CDR2 LQKENI. Losses at the gene ends were 4 bases for V and 5 bases for J; bases not matched to a gene: 10.

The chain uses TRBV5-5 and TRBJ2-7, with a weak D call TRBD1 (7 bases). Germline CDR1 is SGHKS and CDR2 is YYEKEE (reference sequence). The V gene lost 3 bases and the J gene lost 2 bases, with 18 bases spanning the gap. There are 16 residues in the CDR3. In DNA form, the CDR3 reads TGTGCCAGCAGCTGGAGAGACAGGGAGGTACCCTACGAGCAGTACTTC. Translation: CASSWRDREVPYEQYF.

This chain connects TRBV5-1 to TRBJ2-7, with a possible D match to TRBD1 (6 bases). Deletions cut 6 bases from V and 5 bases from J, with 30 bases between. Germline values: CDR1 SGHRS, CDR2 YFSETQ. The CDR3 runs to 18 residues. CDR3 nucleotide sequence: TGCGCCAGCAACCCCCAGGGGCCTTTCCACTCGAGGCCCCACGAGCAGTACTTC. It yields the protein CASNPQGPFHSRPHEQYF.

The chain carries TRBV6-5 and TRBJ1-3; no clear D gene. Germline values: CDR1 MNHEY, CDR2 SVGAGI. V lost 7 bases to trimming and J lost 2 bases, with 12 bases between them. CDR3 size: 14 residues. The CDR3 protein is CASTRDAAGNTIYF. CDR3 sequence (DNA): TGTGCCAGCACCCGAGATGCGGCTGGAAACACCATATATTTT.

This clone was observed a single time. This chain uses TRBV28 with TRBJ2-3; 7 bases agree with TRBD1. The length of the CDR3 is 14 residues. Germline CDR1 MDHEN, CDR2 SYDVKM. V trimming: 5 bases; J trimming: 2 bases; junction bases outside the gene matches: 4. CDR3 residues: CASSAGQATDTQYF. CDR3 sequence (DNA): TGTGCCAGCAGTGCCGGACAGGCCACAGATACGCAGTATTTT.

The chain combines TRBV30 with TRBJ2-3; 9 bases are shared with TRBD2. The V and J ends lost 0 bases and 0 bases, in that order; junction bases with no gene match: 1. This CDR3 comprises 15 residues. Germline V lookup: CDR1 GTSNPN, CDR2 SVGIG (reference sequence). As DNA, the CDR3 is TGTGCCTGGAGTGTAGGACTAGCGAGCACAGATACGCAGTATTTT. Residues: CAWSVGLASTDTQYF.

This chain's CDR3 is CASSLAEGAVNYGYTF. For the CDR3, the DNA is TGTGCCAGCAGCTTAGCAGAGGGGGCGGTTAACTATGGCTACACCTTC. The rearrangement uses TRBV7-6 and TRBJ1-2; TRBD1 aligns across 7 bases. Germline CDR1 is SGHVS and CDR2 is FNYEAQ. Germline trimming cut 0 bases from V and 1 base from J; bases unmatched to any gene: 5. The CDR3 spans 16 residues.

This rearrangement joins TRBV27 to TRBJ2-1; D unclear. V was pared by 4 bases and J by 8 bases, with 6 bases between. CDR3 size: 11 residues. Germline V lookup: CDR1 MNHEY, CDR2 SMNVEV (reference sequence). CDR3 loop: CASSSRYEQFF. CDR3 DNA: TGTGCCAGCAGTTCGAGGTATGAGCAGTTCTTC.

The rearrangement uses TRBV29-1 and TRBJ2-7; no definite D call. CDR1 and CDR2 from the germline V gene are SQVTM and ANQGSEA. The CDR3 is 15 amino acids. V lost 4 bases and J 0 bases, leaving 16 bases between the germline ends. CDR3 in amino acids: CSVVGRYGGSYEQYF. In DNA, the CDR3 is TGCAGCGTTGTCGGTCGATATGGCGGCTCCTACGAGCAGTACTTC.

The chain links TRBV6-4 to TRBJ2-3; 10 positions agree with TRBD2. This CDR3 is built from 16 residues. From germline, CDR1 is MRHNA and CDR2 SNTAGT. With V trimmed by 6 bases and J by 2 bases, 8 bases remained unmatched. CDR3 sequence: CASSPLAGAPTDTQYF. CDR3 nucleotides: TGTGCCAGCAGCCCGCTAGCGGGAGCGCCCACAGATACGCAGTATTTT.

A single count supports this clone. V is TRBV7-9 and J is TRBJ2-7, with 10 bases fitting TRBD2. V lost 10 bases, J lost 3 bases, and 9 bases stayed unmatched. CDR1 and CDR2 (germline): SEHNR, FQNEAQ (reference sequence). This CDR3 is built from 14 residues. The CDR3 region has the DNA TGTGCCACAGATAAAGCGGGAGGGCTCTACGAGCAGTACTTC. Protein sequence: CATDKAGGLYEQYF.

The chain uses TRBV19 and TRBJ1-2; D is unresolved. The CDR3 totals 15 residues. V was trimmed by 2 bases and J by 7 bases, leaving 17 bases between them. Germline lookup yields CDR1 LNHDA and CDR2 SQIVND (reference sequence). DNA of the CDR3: TGTGCCAGTAGTATAACTTCTGAGGTGTTCGGTGGCTACACCTTC. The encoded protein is CASSITSEVFGGYTF.

CDR3 sequence: CASSLGIQGRISEAFF. The CDR3 coding sequence is TGTGCCAGCAGCTTGGGGATACAGGGAAGAATTAGTGAAGCTTTCTTT. V gene TRBV5-6 combines with J gene TRBJ1-1; possible D gene TRBD1, 6 bases. The CDR3 has 16 amino acids. CDR1 SGHDT and CDR2 YYEEEE come from the germline V gene. Trimming removed 0 bases from V and 7 bases from J, with 19 bases in between.

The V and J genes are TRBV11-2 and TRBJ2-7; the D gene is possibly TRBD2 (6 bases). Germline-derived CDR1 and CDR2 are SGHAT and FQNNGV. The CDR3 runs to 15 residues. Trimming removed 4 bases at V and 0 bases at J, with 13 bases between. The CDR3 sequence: CASSYLAISSYEQYF. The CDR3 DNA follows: TGTGCCAGCAGCTATCTAGCGATCAGCTCCTACGAGCAGTACTTC.

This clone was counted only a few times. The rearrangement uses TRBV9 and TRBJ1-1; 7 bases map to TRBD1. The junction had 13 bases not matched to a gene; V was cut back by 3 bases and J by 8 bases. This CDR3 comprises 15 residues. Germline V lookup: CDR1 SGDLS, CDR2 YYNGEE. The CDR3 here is CASSEASGQFTEAFF. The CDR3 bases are TGTGCCAGCAGCGAGGCCTCGGGACAGTTCACAGAAGCTTTCTTT.

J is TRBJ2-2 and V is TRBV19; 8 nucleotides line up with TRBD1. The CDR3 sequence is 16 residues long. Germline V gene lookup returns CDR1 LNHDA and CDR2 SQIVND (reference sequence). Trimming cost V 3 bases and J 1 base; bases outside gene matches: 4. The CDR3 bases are TGTGCCAGTAGTATTAGGACAGGGCTGAACACCGGGGAGCTGTTTTTT. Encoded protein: CASSIRTGLNTGELFF.

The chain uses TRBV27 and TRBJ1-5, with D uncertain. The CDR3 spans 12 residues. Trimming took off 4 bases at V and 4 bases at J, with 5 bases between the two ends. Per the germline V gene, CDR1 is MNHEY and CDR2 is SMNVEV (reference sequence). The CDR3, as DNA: TGTGCCAGCAGTTCTATAAATCAGCCCCAGCATTTT. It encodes CASSSINQPQHF.

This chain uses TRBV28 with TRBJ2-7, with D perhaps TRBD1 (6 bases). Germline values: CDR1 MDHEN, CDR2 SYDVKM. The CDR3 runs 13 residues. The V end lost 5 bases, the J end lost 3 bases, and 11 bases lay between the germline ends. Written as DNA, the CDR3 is TGTGCCAGCAGTAACACACAGGGCTACGAGCAGTACTTC. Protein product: CASSNTQGYEQYF.

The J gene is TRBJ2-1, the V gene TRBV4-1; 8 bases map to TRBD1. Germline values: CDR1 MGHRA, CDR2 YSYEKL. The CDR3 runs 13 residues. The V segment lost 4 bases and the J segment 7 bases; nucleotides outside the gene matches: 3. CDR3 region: CASSPDRENEQFF. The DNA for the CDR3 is TGCGCCAGCAGCCCGGACAGGGAAAATGAGCAGTTCTTC.

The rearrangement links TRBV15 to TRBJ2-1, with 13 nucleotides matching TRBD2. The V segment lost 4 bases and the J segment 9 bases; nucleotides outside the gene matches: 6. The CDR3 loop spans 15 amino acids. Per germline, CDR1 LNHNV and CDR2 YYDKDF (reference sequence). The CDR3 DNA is TGTGCCACCAGCATAGGACTAGCGGGAGCGAGTGAGCAGTTCTTC. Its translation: CATSIGLAGASEQFF.

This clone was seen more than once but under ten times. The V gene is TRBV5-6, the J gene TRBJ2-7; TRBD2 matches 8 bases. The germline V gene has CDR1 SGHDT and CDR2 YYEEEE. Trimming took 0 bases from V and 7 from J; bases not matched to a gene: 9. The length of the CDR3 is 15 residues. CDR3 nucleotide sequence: TGTGCCAGCAGCTTGGTTAAGCGGGGGCCTCGGGAGCAGTACTTC. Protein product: CASSLVKRGPREQYF.